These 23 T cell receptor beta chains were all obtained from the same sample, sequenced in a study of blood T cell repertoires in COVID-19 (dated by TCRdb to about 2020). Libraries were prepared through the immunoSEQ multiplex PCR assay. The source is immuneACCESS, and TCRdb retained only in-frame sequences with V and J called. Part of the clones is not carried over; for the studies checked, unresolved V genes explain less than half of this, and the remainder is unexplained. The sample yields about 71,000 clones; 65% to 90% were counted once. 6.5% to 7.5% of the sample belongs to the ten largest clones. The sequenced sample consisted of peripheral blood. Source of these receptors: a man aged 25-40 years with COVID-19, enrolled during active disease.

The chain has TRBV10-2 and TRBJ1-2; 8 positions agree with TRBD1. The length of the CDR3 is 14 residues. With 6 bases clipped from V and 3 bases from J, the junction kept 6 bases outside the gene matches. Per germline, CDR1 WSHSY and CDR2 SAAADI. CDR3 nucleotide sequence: TGCGCCAGCAGCCGACAGGGGCAAGACTATGGCTACACCTTC. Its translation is CASSRQGQDYGYTF.

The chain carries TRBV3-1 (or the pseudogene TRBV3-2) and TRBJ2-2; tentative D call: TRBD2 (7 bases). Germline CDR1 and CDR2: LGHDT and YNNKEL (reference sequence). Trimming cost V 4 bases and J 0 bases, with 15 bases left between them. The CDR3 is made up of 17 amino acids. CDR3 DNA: TGTGCCAGCAGCCTCGTAGGGGGGGGCCCGAACACCGGGGAGCTGTTTTTT. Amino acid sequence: CASSLVGGGPNTGELFF.

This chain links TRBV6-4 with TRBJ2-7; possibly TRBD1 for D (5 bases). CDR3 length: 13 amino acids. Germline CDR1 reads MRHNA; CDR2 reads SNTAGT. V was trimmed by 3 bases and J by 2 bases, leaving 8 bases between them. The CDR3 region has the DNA TGTGCCAGCAGTGAGGGGCCAACCTACGAGCAGTACTTC. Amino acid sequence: CASSEGPTYEQYF.

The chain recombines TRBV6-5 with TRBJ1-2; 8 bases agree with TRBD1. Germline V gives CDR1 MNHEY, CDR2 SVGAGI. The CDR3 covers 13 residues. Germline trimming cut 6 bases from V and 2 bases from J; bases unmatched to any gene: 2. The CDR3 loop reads CASSRDRNYGYTF. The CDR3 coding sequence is TGTGCCAGCAGCCGGGACAGGAACTATGGCTACACCTTC.

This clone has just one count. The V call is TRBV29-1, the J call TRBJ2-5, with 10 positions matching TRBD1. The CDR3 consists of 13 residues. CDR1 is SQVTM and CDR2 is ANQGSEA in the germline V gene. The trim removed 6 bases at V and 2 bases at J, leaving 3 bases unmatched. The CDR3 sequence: CSVDRGGQETQYF. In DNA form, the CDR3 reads TGCAGCGTGGACAGGGGGGGACAAGAGACCCAGTACTTC.

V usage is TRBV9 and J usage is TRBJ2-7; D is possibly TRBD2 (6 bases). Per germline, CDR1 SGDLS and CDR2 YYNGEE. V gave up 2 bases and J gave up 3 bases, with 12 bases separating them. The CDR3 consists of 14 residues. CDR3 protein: CASSVTPEGYEQYF. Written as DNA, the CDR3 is TGTGCCAGCAGCGTTACCCCGGAGGGCTACGAGCAGTACTTC.

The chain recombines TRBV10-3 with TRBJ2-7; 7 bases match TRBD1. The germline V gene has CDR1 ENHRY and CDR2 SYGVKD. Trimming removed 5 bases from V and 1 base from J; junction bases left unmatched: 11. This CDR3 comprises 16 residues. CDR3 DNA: TGTGCCATCAGTCCCACTGGATCGACAGGGTCCTACGAGCAGTACTTC. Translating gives CAISPTGSTGSYEQYF.

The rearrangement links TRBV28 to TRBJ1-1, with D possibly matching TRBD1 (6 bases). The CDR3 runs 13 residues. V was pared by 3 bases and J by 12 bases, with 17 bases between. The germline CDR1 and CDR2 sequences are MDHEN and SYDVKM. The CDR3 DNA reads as TGTGCCAGCAGTTTGACTGAGGGGGTTCCGACTTTCTTT. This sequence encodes CASSLTEGVPTFF.

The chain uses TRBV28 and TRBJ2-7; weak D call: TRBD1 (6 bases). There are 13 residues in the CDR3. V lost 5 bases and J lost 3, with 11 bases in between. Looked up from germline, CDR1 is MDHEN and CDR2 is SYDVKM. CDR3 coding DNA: TGTGCCAGCAGTCTCCGGACAGACTACGAGCAGTACTTC. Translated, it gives CASSLRTDYEQYF.

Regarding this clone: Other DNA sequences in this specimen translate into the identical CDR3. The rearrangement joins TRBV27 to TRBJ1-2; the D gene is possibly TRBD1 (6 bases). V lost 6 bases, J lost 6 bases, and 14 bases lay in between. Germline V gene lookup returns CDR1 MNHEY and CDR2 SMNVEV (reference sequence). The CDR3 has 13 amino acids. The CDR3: CASSWGGRDGYTF. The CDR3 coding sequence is TGTGCCAGCAGCTGGGGGGGGCGGGATGGCTACACCTTC.

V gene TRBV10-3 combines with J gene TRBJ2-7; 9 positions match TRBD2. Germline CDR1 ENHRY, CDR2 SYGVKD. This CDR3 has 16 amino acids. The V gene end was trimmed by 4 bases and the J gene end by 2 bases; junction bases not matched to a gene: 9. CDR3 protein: CAISGDSGSPAYEQYF. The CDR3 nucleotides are TGTGCCATCAGTGGGGATAGCGGGAGCCCCGCCTACGAGCAGTACTTC.

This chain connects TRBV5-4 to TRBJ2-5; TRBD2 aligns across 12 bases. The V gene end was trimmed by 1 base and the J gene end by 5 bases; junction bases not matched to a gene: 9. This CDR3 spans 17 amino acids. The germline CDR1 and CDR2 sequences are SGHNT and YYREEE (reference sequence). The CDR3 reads CASSLNPSGRGGETQYF. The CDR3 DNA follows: TGTGCCAGCAGCTTGAATCCTAGCGGGAGGGGCGGGGAGACCCAGTACTTC.

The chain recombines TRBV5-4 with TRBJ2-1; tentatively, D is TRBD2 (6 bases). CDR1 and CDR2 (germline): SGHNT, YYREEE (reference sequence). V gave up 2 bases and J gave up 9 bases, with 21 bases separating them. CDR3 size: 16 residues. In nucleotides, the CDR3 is TGTGCCAGCAGCTTTAGGCTAGCGACAAGTGGGGGTGAGCAGTTCTTC. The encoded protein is CASSFRLATSGGEQFF.

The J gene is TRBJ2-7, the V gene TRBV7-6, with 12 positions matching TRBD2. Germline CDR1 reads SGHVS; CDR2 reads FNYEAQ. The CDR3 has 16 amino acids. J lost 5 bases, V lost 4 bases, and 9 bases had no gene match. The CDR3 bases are TGTGCCAGCAGCTCCCCGACTAGCGGGAGTCCCCACGAGCAGTACTTC. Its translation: CASSSPTSGSPHEQYF.

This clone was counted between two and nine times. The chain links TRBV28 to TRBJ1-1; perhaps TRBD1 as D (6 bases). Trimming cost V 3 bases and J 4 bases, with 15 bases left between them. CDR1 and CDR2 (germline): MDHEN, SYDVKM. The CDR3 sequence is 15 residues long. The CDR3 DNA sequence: TGTGCCAGCAGTTTGCTAAGGGGGAGAGGCACTGAAGCTTTCTTT. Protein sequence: CASSLLRGRGTEAFF.

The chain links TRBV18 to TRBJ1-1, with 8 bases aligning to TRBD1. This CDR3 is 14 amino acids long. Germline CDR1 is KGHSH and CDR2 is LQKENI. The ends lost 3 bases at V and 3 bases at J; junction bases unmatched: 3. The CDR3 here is CASSPDRADTEAFF. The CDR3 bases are TGTGCCAGCTCACCGGACAGGGCGGACACTGAAGCTTTCTTT.

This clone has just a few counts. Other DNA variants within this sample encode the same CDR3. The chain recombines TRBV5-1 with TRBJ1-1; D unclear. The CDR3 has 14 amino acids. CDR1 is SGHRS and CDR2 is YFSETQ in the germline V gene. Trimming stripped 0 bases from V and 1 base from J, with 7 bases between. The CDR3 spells CASSLAQTNTEAFF. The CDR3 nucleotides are TGCGCCAGCAGCTTGGCACAAACGAACACTGAAGCTTTCTTT.

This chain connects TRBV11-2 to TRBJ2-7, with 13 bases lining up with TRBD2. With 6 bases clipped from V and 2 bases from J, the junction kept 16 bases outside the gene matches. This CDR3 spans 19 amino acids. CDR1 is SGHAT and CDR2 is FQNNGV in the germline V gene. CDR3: CASRASPTSGRAVPYEQYF. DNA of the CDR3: TGTGCCAGCAGAGCTTCCCCTACTAGCGGGAGGGCCGTTCCCTACGAGCAGTACTTC.

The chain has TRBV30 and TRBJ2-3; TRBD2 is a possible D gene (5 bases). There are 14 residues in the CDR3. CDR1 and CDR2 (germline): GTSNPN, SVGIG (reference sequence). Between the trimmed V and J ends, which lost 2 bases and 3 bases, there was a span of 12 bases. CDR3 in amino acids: CAWSLGSATDTQYF. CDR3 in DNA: TGTGCCTGGAGTCTGGGTAGCGCTACAGATACGCAGTATTTT. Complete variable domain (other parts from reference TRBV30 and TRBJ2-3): SQTIHQWPATLVQPVGSPLSLECTVEGTSNPNLYWYRQAAGRGLQLLFYSVGIGQISSEVPQNLSASRPQDRQFILSSKKLLLSDSGFYLCAWSLGSATDTQYFGPGTRLTVL.

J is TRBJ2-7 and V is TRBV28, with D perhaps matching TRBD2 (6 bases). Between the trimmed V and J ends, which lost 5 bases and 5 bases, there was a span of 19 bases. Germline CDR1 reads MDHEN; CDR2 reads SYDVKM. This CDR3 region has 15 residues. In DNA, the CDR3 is TGTGCCAGCAGTCCCGGAGGAGGGCGAGAGAACGAGCAGTACTTC. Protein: CASSPGGGRENEQYF. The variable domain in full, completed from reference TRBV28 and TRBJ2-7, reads DVKVTQSSRYLVKRTGEKVFLECVQDMDHENMFWYRQDPGLGLRLIYFSYDVKMKEKGDIPEGYSVSREKKERFSLILESASTNQTSMYLCASSPGGGRENEQYFGPGTRLTVT.

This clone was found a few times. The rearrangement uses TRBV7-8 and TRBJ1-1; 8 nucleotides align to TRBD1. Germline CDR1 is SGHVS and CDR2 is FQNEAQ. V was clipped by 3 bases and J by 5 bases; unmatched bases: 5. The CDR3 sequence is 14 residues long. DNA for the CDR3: TGTGCCAGCAGCTTCAGGGGGCGCGGGACTGAAGCTTTCTTT. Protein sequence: CASSFRGRGTEAFF.

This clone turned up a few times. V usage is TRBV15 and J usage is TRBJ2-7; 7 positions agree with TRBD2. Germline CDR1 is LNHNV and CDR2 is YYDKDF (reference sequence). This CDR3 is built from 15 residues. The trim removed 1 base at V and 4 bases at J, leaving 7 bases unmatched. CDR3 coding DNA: TGTGCCACCAGCAGAGGGACAACGGGGGGTTACGAGCAGTACTTC. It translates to CATSRGTTGGYEQYF.

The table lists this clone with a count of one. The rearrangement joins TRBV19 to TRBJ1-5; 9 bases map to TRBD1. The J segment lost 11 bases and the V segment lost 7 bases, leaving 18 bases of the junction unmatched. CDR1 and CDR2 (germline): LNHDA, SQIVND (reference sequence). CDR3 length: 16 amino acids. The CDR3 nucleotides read TGTGCCAGTAACCAACATAAGGGACAGGGCCGATTGTCCCAGCATTTT. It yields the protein CASNQHKGQGRLSQHF.